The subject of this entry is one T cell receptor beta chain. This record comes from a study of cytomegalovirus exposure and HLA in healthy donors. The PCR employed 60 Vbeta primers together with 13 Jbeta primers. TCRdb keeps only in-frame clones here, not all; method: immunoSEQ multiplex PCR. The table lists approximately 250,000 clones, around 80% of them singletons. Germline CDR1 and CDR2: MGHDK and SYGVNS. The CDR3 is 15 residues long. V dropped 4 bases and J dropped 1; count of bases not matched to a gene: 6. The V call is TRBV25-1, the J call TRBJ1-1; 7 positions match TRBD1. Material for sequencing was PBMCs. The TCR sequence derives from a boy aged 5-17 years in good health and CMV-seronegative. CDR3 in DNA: TGTGCCAGCAGTGGATTGGGACAGACGAACACTGAAGCTTTCTTT. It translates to CASSGLGQTNTEAFF.